The 15 T cell receptor beta chains listed next were all sequenced from one sample in a study of blood T cell repertoires in COVID-19. Data came from immunoSEQ multiplex PCR; TCRdb stores just in-frame clones and leaves some out. Among around 290,000 clones listed, more than 85% were seen once. Sequenced sample: peripheral blood. The receptors were gathered from a young woman with COVID-19, enrolled during active disease.

Only one count was recorded for this clone. This chain joins TRBV6-1 and TRBJ2-6; tentative D call: TRBD1 (6 bases). CDR1 MNHNS and CDR2 SASEGT come from the germline V gene. V was shortened by 4 bases and J by 4 bases, with 17 bases between the two germline ends. The CDR3 spans 17 residues. The CDR3 protein is CASSASMRGYGANVLTF. CDR3 sequence (DNA): TGTGCCAGCAGTGCCTCGATGAGGGGGTACGGGGCCAACGTCCTGACTTTC.

The chain has TRBV7-9 and TRBJ2-3; TRBD2 matches 9 bases. The V segment lost 5 bases and the J segment 1 base; nucleotides outside the gene matches: 4. The CDR3 has 15 residues. Per the germline V gene, CDR1 is SEHNR and CDR2 is FQNEAQ (reference sequence). The CDR3 region is CASSAIAGGTDTQYF. Written as DNA, the CDR3 is TGTGCCAGCAGCGCAATAGCGGGAGGCACAGATACGCAGTATTTT.

This clone was picked up one time. CDR3 amino acids: CASSVGQGSGNTIYF. The CDR3 nucleotides read TGTGCCAGCAGCGTAGGACAGGGTTCCGGAAACACCATATATTTT. This chain links TRBV9 with TRBJ1-3; 7 nucleotides agree with TRBD1. The ends lost 0 bases at V and 4 bases at J; junction bases unmatched: 4. Per germline, CDR1 SGDLS and CDR2 YYNGEE. This CDR3 comprises 15 residues. The full variable domain, completed using reference TRBV9 and TRBJ1-3, is DSGVTQTPKHLITATGQRVTLRCSPRSGDLSVYWYQQSLDQGLQFLIQYYNGEERAKGNILERFSAQQFPDLHSELNLSSLELGDSALYFCASSVGQGSGNTIYFGEGSWLTVV.

The chain combines TRBV19 with TRBJ2-1; 7 bases are shared with TRBD1. CDR3 length equals 16 residues. Germline V gene data show CDR1 as LNHDA and CDR2 as SQIVND (reference sequence). With V trimmed by 3 bases and J by 0 bases, 5 bases remained unmatched. CDR3 in DNA: TGTGCCAGTAGTATCTGGACAGGTCGCTCCTACAATGAGCAGTTCTTC. It translates to CASSIWTGRSYNEQFF.

This clone was detected only once. This sequence joins TRBV11-3 and TRBJ1-6; tentative D call: TRBD1 (6 bases). The CDR3 extends over 13 amino acids. The V gene lost 4 bases and the J gene lost 10 bases, with 11 bases spanning the gap. Germline values: CDR1 SGHNT, CDR2 YENEEA. The CDR3 DNA follows: TGTGCCAGCAGCTCATCCAGGGGATCACCCCTCCACTTT. This encodes CASSSSRGSPLHF. The full variable domain, its missing parts supplied by reference TRBV11-3 and TRBJ1-6, is EAGVVQSPRYKIIEKKQPVAFWCNPISGHNTLYWYLQNLGQGPELLIRYENEEAVDDSQLPKDRFSAERLKGVDSTLKIQPAELGDSAVYLCASSSSRGSPLHFGNGTRLTVT.

The DNA for the CDR3 is TGCGCCAGCAGCTTGGCTGTAGCGGGAGGGTACAATGAGCAGTTCTTC. Its protein product is CASSLAVAGGYNEQFF. The J gene is TRBJ2-1, the V gene TRBV5-1, with TRBD2 matching over 11 bases. V lost 0 bases and J lost 4; bases outside the gene matches: 3. The CDR3 has 16 amino acids. The germline gives CDR1 SGHRS, CDR2 YFSETQ.

This chain links TRBV4-1 with TRBJ1-5; no reliable D call. The CDR3 contains 15 residues. The V and J ends lost 1 base and 3 bases respectively, with 10 bases between them. In germline, CDR1 is MGHRA, CDR2 YSYEKL. CDR3 in amino acids: CASSQVAAPNQPQHF. The CDR3 nucleotides read TGCGCCAGCAGCCAAGTAGCAGCTCCCAATCAGCCCCAGCATTTT.

This rearrangement joins TRBV20-1 to TRBJ2-2; possibly TRBD1 for D (5 bases). Germline V gene lookup returns CDR1 DFQATT and CDR2 SNEGSKA (reference sequence). The CDR3 sequence is 14 residues long. V was trimmed by 3 bases and J by 1 base, leaving 9 bases between them. CDR3: CSASKDRNTGELFF. The CDR3 region has the DNA TGCAGTGCTAGTAAAGACAGGAACACCGGGGAGCTGTTTTTT.

The chain carries TRBV27 and TRBJ2-7; TRBD1 agrees at 8 bases. Per germline, CDR1 MNHEY and CDR2 SMNVEV (reference sequence). The V and J ends lost 2 bases and 6 bases, in that order; junction bases with no gene match: 6. CDR3 size: 14 residues. The CDR3 region has the DNA TGTGCCAGCAGTTTACCCGGCCAGGGGGCCGAGCAGTACTTC. Translated, it gives CASSLPGQGAEQYF.

The rearrangement uses TRBV28 and TRBJ1-5, with 11 bases aligning to TRBD1. Germline CDR1 reads MDHEN; CDR2 reads SYDVKM. V lost 5 bases, J lost 0 bases, and 12 bases stayed unmatched. CDR3 size: 19 residues. The DNA of the CDR3 is TGTGCCAGCAGTCCCCTGGAGGACAGGGGGCAGTTTAGCAATCAGCCCCAGCATTTT. Its protein is CASSPLEDRGQFSNQPQHF.

This chain joins TRBV3-1 (or the pseudogene TRBV3-2) and TRBJ2-7, with 9 bases fitting TRBD2. The length of the CDR3 is 16 residues. Losses at the gene ends were 1 base for V and 0 bases for J; bases not matched to a gene: 4. Per the germline V gene, CDR1 is LGHDT and CDR2 is YNNKEL (reference sequence). The CDR3 loop is CASSQGLAGFSYEQYF. DNA for the CDR3: TGTGCCAGCAGCCAAGGGCTAGCGGGGTTCTCCTACGAGCAGTACTTC.

The genes are TRBV5-1 and TRBJ2-7; D may be TRBD1 (5 bases). The CDR3 has 15 amino acids. Per the germline V gene, CDR1 is SGHRS and CDR2 is YFSETQ. Trimming left V 0 bases short and J 3 bases short, with 13 bases between. DNA of the CDR3: TGCGCCAGCAGCTTGGGTCAGGGCGAGAGCTACGAGCAGTACTTC. Protein sequence: CASSLGQGESYEQYF.

This chain joins TRBV19 and TRBJ1-1; D perhaps matches TRBD1 (6 bases). The CDR3 runs 14 residues. V lost 5 bases and J lost 6, with 16 bases in between. Germline V gene sequence: CDR1 LNHDA, CDR2 SQIVND (reference sequence). CDR3 region: CASSYGGATAEAFF. The CDR3 bases are TGTGCCAGTAGTTATGGGGGGGCGACGGCTGAAGCTTTCTTT.

The chain employs TRBV7-9 and TRBJ1-1; TRBD1 matches 8 bases. The CDR3 runs to 14 residues. J lost 1 base, V lost 6 bases, and 4 bases had no gene match. Germline CDR1 SEHNR, CDR2 FQNEAQ (reference sequence). The CDR3 sequence is CASRVGQGNTEAFF. CDR3 DNA sequence: TGTGCCAGCAGGGTCGGACAGGGGAACACTGAAGCTTTCTTT.

The V gene is TRBV3-1 (or the pseudogene TRBV3-2), the J gene TRBJ1-4, with 8 positions matching TRBD1. The length of the CDR3 is 16 residues. Looked up from germline, CDR1 is LGHDT and CDR2 is YNNKEL (reference sequence). V gave up 5 bases and J gave up 0 bases; unmatched junction bases: 5. CDR3 in DNA: TGTGCCAGCAGCGCGCCAGGGGGCCCAACTAATGAAAAACTGTTTTTT. The encoded protein is CASSAPGGPTNEKLFF.